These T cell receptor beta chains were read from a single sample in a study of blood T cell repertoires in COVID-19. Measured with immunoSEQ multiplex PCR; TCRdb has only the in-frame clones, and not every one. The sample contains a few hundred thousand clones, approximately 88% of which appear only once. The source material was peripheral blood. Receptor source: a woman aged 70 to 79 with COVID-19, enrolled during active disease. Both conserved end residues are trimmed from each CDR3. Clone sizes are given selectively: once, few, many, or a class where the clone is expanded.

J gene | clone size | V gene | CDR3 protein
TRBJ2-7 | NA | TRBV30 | AWSVGLSRTSYEQY
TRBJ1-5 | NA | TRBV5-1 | ASSPWGGNQPQH
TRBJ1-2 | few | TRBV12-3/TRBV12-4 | ASSFGGNGYT
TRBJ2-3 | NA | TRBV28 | ASTSWADTQY
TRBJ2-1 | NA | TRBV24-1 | ATAPRLAGLANEQF
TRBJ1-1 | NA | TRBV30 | AWGSLTEAF
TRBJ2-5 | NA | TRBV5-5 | ASSYQPGQQETQY
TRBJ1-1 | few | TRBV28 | ATTSAGAF
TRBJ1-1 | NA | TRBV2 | ASHAQGAFTEAF
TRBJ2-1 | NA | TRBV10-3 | AISESYSLAVNEQF
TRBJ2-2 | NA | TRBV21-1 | ASSTERNTGELF
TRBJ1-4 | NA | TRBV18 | ASSHDSVNEKLF
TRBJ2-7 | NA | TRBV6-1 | ASSEVSGSPYEQY
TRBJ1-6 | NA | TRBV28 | AGGALRDSPLH
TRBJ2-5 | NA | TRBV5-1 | ASSPNTGKETQY
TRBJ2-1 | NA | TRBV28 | ASSLFTGGQF
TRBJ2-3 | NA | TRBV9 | ASSLRDRALAGGRNTDTQY
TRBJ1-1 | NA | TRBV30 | AWSSGRAFTEAF
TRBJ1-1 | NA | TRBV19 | ASSLTENTEAF
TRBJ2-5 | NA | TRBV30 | AWSGQFQETQY
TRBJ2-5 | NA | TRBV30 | AWSREAPYETQY
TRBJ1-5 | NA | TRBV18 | ASSPGAGTGQPQH
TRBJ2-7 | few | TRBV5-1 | ASSLTGRGPEQY
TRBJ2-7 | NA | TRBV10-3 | AISVGGFSYEQY
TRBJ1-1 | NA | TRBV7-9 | ASRNTGVLTEAF
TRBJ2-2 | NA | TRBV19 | ASNSLQGRGTGELF
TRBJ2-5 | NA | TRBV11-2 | ASSLGYSGETQY
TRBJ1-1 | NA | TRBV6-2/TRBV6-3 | ASSYSTGGTEAF